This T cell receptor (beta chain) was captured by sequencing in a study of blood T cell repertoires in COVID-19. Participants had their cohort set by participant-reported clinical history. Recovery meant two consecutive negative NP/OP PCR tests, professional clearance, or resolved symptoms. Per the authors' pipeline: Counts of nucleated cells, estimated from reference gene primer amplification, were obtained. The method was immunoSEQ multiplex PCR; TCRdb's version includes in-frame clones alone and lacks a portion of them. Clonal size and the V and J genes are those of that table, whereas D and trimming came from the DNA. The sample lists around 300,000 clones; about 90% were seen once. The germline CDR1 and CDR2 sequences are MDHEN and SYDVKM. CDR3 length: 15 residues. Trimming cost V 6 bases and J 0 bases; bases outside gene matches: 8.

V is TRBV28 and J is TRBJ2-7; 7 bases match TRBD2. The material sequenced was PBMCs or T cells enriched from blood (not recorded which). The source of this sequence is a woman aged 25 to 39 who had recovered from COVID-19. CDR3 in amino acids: CASRGRGSSSYEQYF. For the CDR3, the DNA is TGTGCCAGCAGGGGGCGGGGGTCGAGCTCCTACGAGCAGTACTTC.